The 29 T cell receptor beta chains in this list originate from one sample, sequenced in a study of blood T cell repertoires in COVID-19. Profiled with immunoSEQ multiplex PCR; TCRdb holds only in-frame clones, not every one. The table lists around 270,000 clones, about 88% of them singletons, with roughly 4% in the top ten. Sequencing was carried out using peripheral blood. These TCRs come from a man aged 55 to 69 who had recovered from COVID-19.

This clone was detected only once. The genes are TRBV3-1 (or the pseudogene TRBV3-2) and TRBJ1-5, with 8 bases that match TRBD1. With 1 base clipped from V and 4 bases from J, the junction kept 6 bases outside the gene matches. Germline V gene data show CDR1 as LGHDT and CDR2 as YNNKEL (reference sequence). The CDR3 has 16 amino acids. Here the CDR3 DNA reads TGTGCCAGCAGCCAAGGGAGGACAGGGCAAAATCAGCCCCAGCATTTT. It codes for CASSQGRTGQNQPQHF.

This clone was counted between two and nine times. The chain combines TRBV7-2 with TRBJ1-2; tentative D call: TRBD1 (6 bases). Trimming shortened V by 5 bases and J by 7 bases, and 17 bases separated the two germline ends. CDR1 and CDR2 (germline): SGHTA, FQGNSA. The CDR3 is 14 amino acids. DNA of the CDR3: TGTGCCAGCAGCCCTCGACAGGCACTTTTTGGCTACACCTTC. Translation gives CASSPRQALFGYTF.

The V gene is TRBV19, the J gene TRBJ1-2; 8 bases line up with TRBD1. V shed 6 bases and J 7 bases; nucleotides not matched to a gene: 10. The V gene's germline CDR1 is LNHDA and CDR2 SQIVND (reference sequence). This CDR3 is 14 amino acids long. CDR3 loop: CASRRSQGELGYTF. Written as DNA, the CDR3 is TGTGCCAGTAGACGCTCACAGGGGGAGCTTGGCTACACCTTC.

This sequence joins TRBV3-1 (or the pseudogene TRBV3-2) and TRBJ1-1, with D hard to call. The CDR3 has 14 residues. Trimming removed 7 bases at V and 4 bases at J, with 16 bases between. The germline V gene has CDR1 LGHDT and CDR2 YNNKEL (reference sequence). The CDR3 sequence: CASTLGRAGTEAFF. Written as DNA, the CDR3 is TGTGCCAGCACCCTCGGGAGGGCCGGCACTGAAGCTTTCTTT.

The chain joins TRBV7-2 to TRBJ2-1, with 10 bases fitting TRBD1. Trimming removed 4 bases from V and 7 bases from J; junction bases left unmatched: 7. This CDR3 spans 15 amino acids. Looked up from germline, CDR1 is SGHTA and CDR2 is FQGNSA. The CDR3 sequence: CASSSVGTGANEQFF. CDR3 DNA sequence: TGTGCCAGCAGCTCCGTGGGGACAGGGGCTAATGAGCAGTTCTTC.

The chain recombines TRBV7-2 with TRBJ1-4; 8 bases align to TRBD1. The CDR3 spans 16 residues. J gave up 8 bases and V 0 bases, and 8 bases lay outside the gene matches. Looked up from germline, CDR1 is SGHTA and CDR2 is FQGNSA. The CDR3 DNA reads TGTGCCAGCAGCTTAGCCGGGGGGACAGGAGGAGAAAAACTGTTTTTT. Translation gives CASSLAGGTGGEKLFF. The variable domain in full, completed from reference TRBV7-2 and TRBJ1-4, reads GAGVSQSPSNKVTEKGKDVELRCDPISGHTALYWYRQSLGQGLEFLIYFQGNSAPDKSGLPSDRFSAERTGGSVSTLTIQRTQQEDSAVYLCASSLAGGTGGEKLFFGSGTQLSVL.

In this sample, this clone turned up once. This sequence joins TRBV30 and TRBJ1-1, with 10 bases aligning to TRBD1. The CDR3 runs 16 residues. Unmatched junction bases numbered 7, after V lost 0 bases and J lost 3 bases. From germline, CDR1 is GTSNPN and CDR2 SVGIG (reference sequence). For the CDR3, the DNA is TGTGCCTGGAGTGTGGGGGTCGGGACAGGGGACACTGAAGCTTTCTTT. This codes for CAWSVGVGTGDTEAFF.

V usage is TRBV19 and J usage is TRBJ1-5, with 8 bases aligning to TRBD1. Germline V CDR1 and CDR2: LNHDA, SQIVND (reference sequence). V shed 4 bases and J 5 bases; nucleotides not matched to a gene: 7. The CDR3 length is 15 residues. The CDR3 sequence: CASSTSGGADQPQHF. The CDR3 region has the DNA TGTGCCAGTAGTACCTCAGGGGGCGCCGATCAGCCCCAGCATTTT.

This sequence joins TRBV5-4 and TRBJ2-3; D perhaps matches TRBD1 (6 bases). Germline lookup yields CDR1 SGHNT and CDR2 YYREEE (reference sequence). The CDR3 loop spans 15 amino acids. V was trimmed by 4 bases and J by 0 bases, leaving 12 bases between them. The CDR3 sequence: CASSPGTHSTDTQYF. The CDR3 DNA reads TGTGCCAGCAGCCCCGGGACACATAGCACAGATACGCAGTATTTT.

V is TRBV30 and J is TRBJ1-2; D perhaps matches TRBD1 (6 bases). This CDR3 has 13 residues. Trimming removed 4 bases from V and 2 bases from J, with 11 bases in between. In germline, CDR1 is GTSNPN, CDR2 SVGIG (reference sequence). The CDR3 DNA reads TGTGCCTGGACCCGGGACATGAACTATGGCTACACCTTC. Protein sequence: CAWTRDMNYGYTF.

This rearrangement joins TRBV5-1 to TRBJ2-7, with TRBD1 as a possible D gene (7 bases). Trimming cost V 4 bases and J 1 base, with 12 bases left between them. The CDR3 consists of 14 residues. Germline CDR1 reads SGHRS; CDR2 reads YFSETQ. The CDR3 DNA is TGCGCCAGCAGCGAGGGGGCGGGGTCCTACGAGCAGTACTTC. Translation gives CASSEGAGSYEQYF.

This clone has a single count. The chain has TRBV5-1 and TRBJ2-2; 9 nucleotides line up with TRBD1. The CDR3 has 16 residues. Per the germline V gene, CDR1 is SGHRS and CDR2 is YFSETQ. V dropped 3 bases and J dropped 6; count of bases not matched to a gene: 9. This chain's CDR3 is CASSSSGQGGSGELFF. CDR3 sequence (DNA): TGCGCCAGCAGCTCCTCGGGACAGGGAGGGTCCGGGGAGCTGTTTTTT.

The chain joins TRBV5-1 to TRBJ1-2, with 9 bases matching TRBD1. J was trimmed by 6 bases and V by 4 bases; bases with no gene match: 7. The CDR3 extends over 14 amino acids. Germline V gives CDR1 SGHRS, CDR2 YFSETQ. Here the CDR3 reads CASSQAGTGNGYTF. The CDR3 region has the DNA TGCGCCAGCAGCCAAGCCGGGACAGGGAATGGCTACACCTTC.

This clone came up a few times. This chain's CDR3 is CASSQYRGGIETQYF. CDR3 bases: TGTGCCAGCAGCCAGTATCGCGGGGGGATTGAGACCCAGTACTTC. The V gene is TRBV7-9, the J gene TRBJ2-5; 8 nucleotides line up with TRBD2. The CDR3 is 15 residues long. V lost 5 bases to trimming and J lost 5 bases; unmatched junction nucleotides: 10. Germline V gives CDR1 SEHNR, CDR2 FQNEAQ (reference sequence).

V and J are TRBV19 and TRBJ2-7; 13 bases are shared with TRBD2. The junction had 8 bases not matched to a gene; V was cut back by 3 bases and J by 0 bases. The germline gives CDR1 LNHDA, CDR2 SQIVND (reference sequence). CDR3 length: 18 amino acids. As DNA, the CDR3 is TGTGCCAGTAGTATCCGGACTAGCGGGGGCTTTACCTCCTACGAGCAGTACTTC. This translates into CASSIRTSGGFTSYEQYF.

This clone was counted between two and nine times. The chain carries TRBV5-1 and TRBJ2-5, with 9 bases identical to TRBD1. Germline assignment: CDR1 SGHRS and CDR2 YFSETQ. The CDR3 extends over 14 amino acids. The V and J ends lost 4 bases and 2 bases, in that order; junction bases with no gene match: 3. CDR3 in amino acids: CASSPGTGQETQYF. The CDR3 DNA reads as TGCGCCAGCAGCCCCGGGACAGGGCAAGAGACCCAGTACTTC.

The chain employs TRBV27 and TRBJ1-1; no clear D. CDR1 is MNHEY and CDR2 is SMNVEV in the germline V gene (reference sequence). The CDR3 extends over 14 amino acids. V lost 6 bases and J lost 0, with 11 bases in between. In nucleotides, the CDR3 is TGTGCCAGCAGCCACCCCGGTTTGAACACTGAAGCTTTCTTT. Translation: CASSHPGLNTEAFF.

In DNA, the CDR3 is TGTGCCAGCAGCCCAACCCCGCAGCGGGGCACTGAAGCTTTCTTT. Translation: CASSPTPQRGTEAFF. V usage is TRBV7-6 and J usage is TRBJ1-1; D unclear. CDR1 SGHVS and CDR2 FNYEAQ come from the germline V gene. The length of the CDR3 is 15 residues. The V and J ends lost 5 bases and 4 bases respectively, with 17 bases between them. Full variable domain (rest looked up from reference TRBV7-6 and TRBJ1-1): GAGVSQSPRYKVTKRGQDVALRCDPISGHVSLYWYRQALGQGPEFLTYFNYEAQQDKSGLPNDRFSAERPEGSISTLTIQRTEQRDSAMYRCASSPTPQRGTEAFFGQGTRLTVV.

The rearrangement uses TRBV4-1 and TRBJ1-1, with 7 bases that match TRBD1. V lost 3 bases, J lost 1 base, and 5 bases stayed unmatched. The CDR3 runs 15 residues. CDR1 and CDR2 from the germline V gene are MGHRA and YSYEKL. The CDR3 is CASSHPGTANTEAFF. In DNA form, the CDR3 reads TGCGCCAGCAGCCACCCCGGGACAGCGAACACTGAAGCTTTCTTT.

This chain joins TRBV6-5 and TRBJ1-2, with TRBD1 matching over 7 bases. Germline CDR1 reads MNHEY; CDR2 reads SVGAGI. Germline trimming cut 8 bases from V and 3 bases from J; bases unmatched to any gene: 0. The CDR3 has 11 amino acids. In DNA form, the CDR3 reads TGTGCCAGCCAGGGGGACTATGGCTACACCTTC. Its protein is CASQGDYGYTF.

This clone showed up just once. V is TRBV6-5 and J is TRBJ1-2, with a tentative D call TRBD1 (6 bases). The CDR3 spans 14 residues. Germline-derived CDR1 and CDR2 are MNHEY and SVGAGI. The V and J ends lost 7 bases and 2 bases respectively, with 14 bases between them. The CDR3 region is CASKSGAGNYGYTF. DNA for the CDR3: TGTGCCAGCAAGTCAGGGGCCGGCAACTATGGCTACACCTTC.

Notes on this clone: This CDR3 is also generated by other DNA sequences in the sample. V usage is TRBV5-6 and J usage is TRBJ1-3; maybe TRBD1 (6 bases). Germline V gives CDR1 SGHDT, CDR2 YYEEEE. This CDR3 spans 15 amino acids. Trimming stripped 4 bases from V and 0 bases from J, with 11 bases between. In DNA, the CDR3 is TGTGCCAGCAGCCTTGGACAGAGCTCTGGAAACACCATATATTTT. Translation: CASSLGQSSGNTIYF. The whole variable domain, remainder taken from reference TRBV5-6 and TRBJ1-3, is DAGVTQSPTHLIKTRGQQVTLRCSPKSGHDTVSWYQQALGQGPQFIFQYYEEEERQRGNFPDRFSGHQFPNYSSELNVNALLLGDSALYLCASSLGQSSGNTIYFGEGSWLTVV.

This rearrangement joins TRBV7-9 to TRBJ2-7; tentatively, D is TRBD1 (6 bases). The germline CDR1 and CDR2 sequences are SEHNR and FQNEAQ (reference sequence). Trimming cost V 5 bases and J 0 bases, with 11 bases left between them. CDR3 length: 14 amino acids. The CDR3 DNA follows: TGTGCCAGCAGCCCAACAGGGACCTCCTACGAGCAGTACTTC. Protein product: CASSPTGTSYEQYF.

V and J are TRBV9 and TRBJ2-5; 12 bases match TRBD2. Germline trimming cut 4 bases from V and 2 bases from J; bases unmatched to any gene: 3. Germline CDR1 reads SGDLS; CDR2 reads YYNGEE. The length of the CDR3 is 15 residues. The CDR3 coding sequence is TGTGCCAGCAGCCGGACTAGCGGGGTTCAAGAGACCCAGTACTTC. Translated, it gives CASSRTSGVQETQYF.

This clone has only a few counts. J is TRBJ2-2 and V is TRBV7-2, with TRBD1 matching 9 bases. The CDR3 runs to 15 residues. CDR1 is SGHTA, CDR2 FQGNSA, per germline. V dropped 5 bases and J dropped 6; count of bases not matched to a gene: 7. Written as DNA, the CDR3 is TGTGCCAGCAGCGGGGACAGGGTCAGAGCCGGGGAGCTGTTTTTT. The encoded protein is CASSGDRVRAGELFF.

The V and J genes are TRBV30 and TRBJ2-5; 7 bases are shared with TRBD2. V trimming: 4 bases; J trimming: 1 base; junction bases outside the gene matches: 9. The germline V gene has CDR1 GTSNPN and CDR2 SVGIG (reference sequence). The CDR3 has 15 residues. This chain's CDR3 is CAWNRLGGGQETQYF. The DNA of the CDR3 is TGTGCCTGGAACCGTTTGGGGGGGGGCCAAGAGACCCAGTACTTC. Combining the CDR3 with reference TRBV30 and TRBJ2-5 gives the whole variable domain SQTIHQWPATLVQPVGSPLSLECTVEGTSNPNLYWYRQAAGRGLQLLFYSVGIGQISSEVPQNLSASRPQDRQFILSSKKLLLSDSGFYLCAWNRLGGGQETQYFGPGTRLLVL.

The V gene is TRBV6-2 or TRBV6-3, the J gene TRBJ2-7; TRBD1 is a possible D gene (6 bases). V shed 5 bases and J shed 6 bases, with 26 bases lying between them. The length of the CDR3 is 17 residues. Germline CDR1 reads MNHEY; CDR2 reads SVGEGT. Here the CDR3 reads CASSQPPGTVGHVEQYF. DNA for the CDR3: TGTGCCAGCAGTCAACCTCCAGGGACGGTGGGACATGTCGAGCAGTACTTC.

The chain couples TRBV11-1 to TRBJ2-3, with 7 positions matching TRBD2. The germline CDR1 and CDR2 sequences are SGHAT and FQDESV (reference sequence). The CDR3 totals 16 residues. The V gene end was trimmed by 1 base and the J gene end by 1 base; junction bases not matched to a gene: 5. This chain's CDR3 is CASSLGATSRTDTQYF. The CDR3 DNA reads TGTGCCAGCAGCTTAGGAGCGACTAGCCGCACAGATACGCAGTATTTT.

The chain uses TRBV6-5 and TRBJ2-5; D is uncertain. This CDR3 comprises 13 residues. Trimming took 5 bases from V and 4 from J, leaving 11 bases between them. In germline, CDR1 is MNHEY, CDR2 SVGAGI. CDR3 sequence (DNA): TGTGCCAGCAGTCCAGGCAGCCCAGAGACCCAGTACTTC. This sequence encodes CASSPGSPETQYF.